One sample yielded the 3 T cell receptor beta chains listed below, sequenced in a study of radiotherapy plus CTLA-4 blockade in lung cancer. Clones were sequenced by immunoSEQ multiplex PCR, and TCRdb holds only the in-frame ones, with some missing. In the table there are roughly 85,000 clones, approximately 86% of which are singletons. The specimen was peripheral blood, collected from a patient treated with radiotherapy plus ipilimumab. The receptor source for this set is a human donor with non-small cell lung cancer that progressed on radiotherapy plus ipilimumab.

V and J are TRBV7-9 and TRBJ2-1; 8 nucleotides agree with TRBD1. The CDR3 is 17 amino acids. Germline-derived CDR1 and CDR2 are SEHNR and FQNEAQ (reference sequence). With 5 bases clipped from V and 2 bases from J, the junction kept 11 bases outside the gene matches. In DNA, the CDR3 is TGTGCCAGCAGCCGATCTGGACAGGGAAAAACCTACAATGAGCAGTTCTTC. This translates into CASSRSGQGKTYNEQFF.

The chain uses TRBV10-3 and TRBJ2-7; D could derive from TRBD1 or TRBD2 (5 bases each). This CDR3 is built from 14 residues. The germline CDR1 and CDR2 sequences are ENHRY and SYGVKD. The ends were cut back, 4 bases at V and 5 bases at J, with 15 bases in the middle. This CDR3 is CAISGGGSFDEQYF. The CDR3 bases are TGTGCCATCAGTGGTGGGGGTAGCTTTGACGAGCAGTACTTC.

This clone turned up a few times. J is TRBJ2-1 and V is TRBV7-9, with TRBD1 as a possible D gene (6 bases). This CDR3 contains 15 residues. Trimming stripped 5 bases from V and 5 bases from J, with 16 bases between. Per germline, CDR1 SEHNR and CDR2 FQNEAQ (reference sequence). The CDR3 reads CASSLTGPGDNEQFF. The CDR3, as DNA: TGTGCCAGCAGCCTAACGGGACCAGGGGACAATGAGCAGTTCTTC.